This TCR beta chain stems from a study of beta chain features in type 1 diabetes. Across the whole study: Healthy donors, compared against patients, showed similar age, gender and cell yields.

From germline, CDR1 is SGHAT and CDR2 FQNNGV. The CDR3 loop spans 15 amino acids. V shed 1 base, J shed 7 bases, and the junction held 1 base outside the gene matches. Reverse transcription of all isolated RNA meant that expressed TCRB transcripts were sequenced. Assay used: immunoSEQ multiplex PCR; TCRdb lists only in-frame clones, some missing. In the table there are about 710,000 clones, roughly an eighth of which are singletons. Sorting with CD45RO/CCR7/CD25/CD127/CD95/CD27 yielded naive, central memory, regulatory and stem-like memory CD4+ cells. On this clone: Its matching antigen is unknown.

Study results and limitations: TCRB CDR3 length was moderately but significantly reduced in all four CD4+ subsets of Type 1 diabetes patients. Among type 1 diabetes patients, VDJ junctions had fewer insertions and more deletions.

The TCR was taken from a man younger than 35 with type 1 diabetes. Specimen: naive CD4+ T cells from blood. The rearrangement links TRBV11-2 to TRBJ2-1; 13 bases agree with TRBD2. In DNA form, the CDR3 reads TGTGCCAGCAGCTTAGGGACTAGCGGGGGTAATGAGCAGTTCTTC. It encodes CASSLGTSGGNEQFF.